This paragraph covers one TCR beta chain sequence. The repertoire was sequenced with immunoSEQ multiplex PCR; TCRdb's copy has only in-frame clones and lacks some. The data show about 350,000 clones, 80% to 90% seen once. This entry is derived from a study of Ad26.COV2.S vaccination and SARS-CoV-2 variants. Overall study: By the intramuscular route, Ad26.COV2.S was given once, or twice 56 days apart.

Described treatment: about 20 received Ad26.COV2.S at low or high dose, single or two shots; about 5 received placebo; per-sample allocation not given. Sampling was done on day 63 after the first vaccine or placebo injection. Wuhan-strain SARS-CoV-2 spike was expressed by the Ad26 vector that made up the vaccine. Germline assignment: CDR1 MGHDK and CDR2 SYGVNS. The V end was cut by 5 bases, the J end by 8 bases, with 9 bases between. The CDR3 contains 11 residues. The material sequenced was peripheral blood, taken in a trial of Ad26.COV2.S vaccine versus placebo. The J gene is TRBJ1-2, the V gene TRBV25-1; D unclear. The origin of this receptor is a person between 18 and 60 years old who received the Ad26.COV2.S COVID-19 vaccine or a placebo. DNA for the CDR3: TGTGCCAGCAGTTACGGTCTAGGCTACACCTTC. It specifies CASSYGLGYTF.